The 3 T cell receptor beta chains presented below share a single source sample, sequenced in a study of post-analysis software for immune sequencing data. Every TCR beta cDNA library bore unique molecular identifiers. One entry per CDR3 protein, called by TCRdb with MiXCR from the PCR reads. The sample comprises roughly 430,000 distinct CDR3 sequences, roughly 38% of which are singletons, and approximately 7.6% rests with the top ten. These TCRs' antigens remain unknown. Study-wide results and caveats: TRBV segments more frequent in patients than in controls numbered roughly 5 and included TRBV5-6, TRBV5-1 and TRBV20-1.

The source material was blood. The receptors shown here come from a girl aged 2-10 years with multiple sclerosis.

The chain links TRBV28 to TRBJ1-5; D not resolved. CDR3 length: 14 amino acids. CDR1 is MDHEN and CDR2 is SYDVKM in the germline V gene. Trimming removed 5 bases at V and 1 base at J, with 9 bases between. CDR3 DNA sequence: TGTGCCAGCAGTGGGCCCGGGAGCAATCAGCCCCAGCATTTT. It specifies CASSGPGSNQPQHF.

This chain joins TRBV5-1 and TRBJ2-1; 10 bases align to TRBD2. J was trimmed by 7 bases and V by 3 bases; bases with no gene match: 13. Germline-derived CDR1 and CDR2 are SGHRS and YFSETQ. There are 17 residues in the CDR3. CDR3 residues: CASSSLGPSSGRNEQFF. The CDR3 bases are TGCGCCAGCAGCTCACTTGGACCCTCTAGCGGGAGAAATGAGCAGTTCTTC.

The rearrangement uses TRBV7-9 and TRBJ2-7; 10 nucleotides agree with TRBD1. V lost 4 bases, J lost 2 bases, and 5 bases stayed unmatched. The CDR3 is 15 amino acids. Germline CDR1 SEHNR, CDR2 FQNEAQ (reference sequence). This CDR3 reads CASSSQGQGTYEQYF. The CDR3 nucleotides are TGTGCCAGCAGCTCTCAGGGACAGGGGACCTACGAGCAGTACTTC.